This TCR beta chain derives from a study of neurological immune-mediated disorders. Note on this clonotype: Germline and junction disagree at one end, which may indicate a read error.

The germline gives CDR1 KGHSH, CDR2 LQKENI. The CDR3 is 14 amino acids. One entry per CDR3 protein results from TCRdb running MiXCR on the 5' RACE reads. The sample carries about 35,000 distinct CDR3 sequences, 3.5% to 4% recorded once. The V gene is TRBV18, the J gene TRBJ2-6; TRBD1 might be the D (5 bases). Sequencing was carried out using PBMCs. The receptor comes from a man in his thirties or forties with multiple sclerosis. The CDR3 spells CASSPSSGAKVLTF. CDR3 nucleotide sequence: TGTGCCAGCTCACCAAGTTCTGGGGCCAAAGTCCTGACTTTC.